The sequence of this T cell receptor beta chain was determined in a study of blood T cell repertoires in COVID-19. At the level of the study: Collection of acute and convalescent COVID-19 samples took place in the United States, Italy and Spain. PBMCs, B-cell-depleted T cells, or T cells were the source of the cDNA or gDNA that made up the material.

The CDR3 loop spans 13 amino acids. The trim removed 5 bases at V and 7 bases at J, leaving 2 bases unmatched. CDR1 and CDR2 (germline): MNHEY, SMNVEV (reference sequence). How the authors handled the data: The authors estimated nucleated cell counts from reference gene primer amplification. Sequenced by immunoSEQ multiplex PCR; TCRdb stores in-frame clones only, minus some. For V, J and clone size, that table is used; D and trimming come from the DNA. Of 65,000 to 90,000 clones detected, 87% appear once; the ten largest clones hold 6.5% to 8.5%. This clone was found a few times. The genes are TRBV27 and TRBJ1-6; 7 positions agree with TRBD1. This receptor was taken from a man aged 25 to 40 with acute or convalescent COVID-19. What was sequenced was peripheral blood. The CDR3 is CASSPTGNSPLHF. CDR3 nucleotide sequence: TGTGCCAGCAGTCCGACAGGGAATTCACCCCTCCACTTT.